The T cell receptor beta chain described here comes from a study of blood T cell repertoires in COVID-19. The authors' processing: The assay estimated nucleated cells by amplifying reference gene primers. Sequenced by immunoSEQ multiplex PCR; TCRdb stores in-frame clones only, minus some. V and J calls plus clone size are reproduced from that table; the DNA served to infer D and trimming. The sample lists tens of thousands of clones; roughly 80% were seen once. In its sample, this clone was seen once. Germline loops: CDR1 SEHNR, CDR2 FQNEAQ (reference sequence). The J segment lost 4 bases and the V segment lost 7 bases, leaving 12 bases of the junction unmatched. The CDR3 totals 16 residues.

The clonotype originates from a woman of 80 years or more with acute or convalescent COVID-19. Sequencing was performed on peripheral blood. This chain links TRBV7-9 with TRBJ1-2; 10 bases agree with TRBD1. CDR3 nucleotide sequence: TGTGCCAGCACCCCGACGGGACAGGGGAGGTCCTATGGCTACACCTTC. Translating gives CASTPTGQGRSYGYTF.